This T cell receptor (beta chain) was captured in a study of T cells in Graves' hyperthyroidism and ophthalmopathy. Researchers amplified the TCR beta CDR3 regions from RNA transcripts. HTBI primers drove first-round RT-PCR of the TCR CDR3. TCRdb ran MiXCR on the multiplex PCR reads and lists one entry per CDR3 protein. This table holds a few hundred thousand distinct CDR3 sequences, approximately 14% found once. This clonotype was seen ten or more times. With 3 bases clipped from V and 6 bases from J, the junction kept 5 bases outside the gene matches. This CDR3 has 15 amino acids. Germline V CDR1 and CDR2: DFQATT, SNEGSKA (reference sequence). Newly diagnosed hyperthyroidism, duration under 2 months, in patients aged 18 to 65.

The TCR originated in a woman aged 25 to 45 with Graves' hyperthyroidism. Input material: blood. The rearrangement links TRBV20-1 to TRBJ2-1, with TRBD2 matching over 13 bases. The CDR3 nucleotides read TGCAGTGCTAGCTGGACTAGCGGGAGTGCCAATGAGCAGTTCTTC. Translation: CSASWTSGSANEQFF.